Following are 29 T cell receptor beta chains from one sample sequenced in a study of T cell responses to AZD1222 COVID-19 vaccine. The data were produced by immunoSEQ multiplex PCR, yet TCRdb's version contains in-frame clones alone and is incomplete. The sample contains roughly 150,000 clones, just over 90% of which appear only once. This sample comprised peripheral blood, obtained 28 days after the second AZD1222 dose. These receptors originate from an adult who received the AZD1222 COVID-19 vaccine.

The V gene is TRBV29-1, the J gene TRBJ2-7; the D gene is possibly TRBD1 (6 bases). Between the trimmed V and J ends, which lost 5 bases and 4 bases, there was a span of 30 bases. Per the germline V gene, CDR1 is SQVTM and CDR2 is ANQGSEA. This CDR3 is built from 18 residues. CDR3 bases: TGCAGCGTTTGCAAAGAGGAAACAGGGTTCACCCCAGGATACGAGCAGTACTTC. It encodes CSVCKEETGFTPGYEQYF.

This clone was observed a few times. The rearrangement uses TRBV10-2 and TRBJ1-1, with 10 bases identical to TRBD1. V shed 7 bases, J shed 3 bases, and the junction held 11 bases outside the gene matches. Germline V gives CDR1 WSHSY, CDR2 SAAADI. This CDR3 spans 16 amino acids. CDR3 in amino acids: CASNAGPGQGDTEAFF. The CDR3 DNA is TGCGCCAGCAATGCGGGCCCTGGACAGGGGGACACTGAAGCTTTCTTT.

The rearrangement uses TRBV27 and TRBJ1-1, with D unresolved. The CDR3 is 16 residues long. Germline V gene data show CDR1 as MNHEY and CDR2 as SMNVEV (reference sequence). The V end was cut by 5 bases, the J end by 3 bases, with 19 bases between. The CDR3, as DNA: TGTGCCAGCAGTCGAGTTCTCACCTTTTTGGACACTGAAGCTTTCTTT. As protein: CASSRVLTFLDTEAFF.

The chain has TRBV6-1 and TRBJ2-7, with D possibly called TRBD1 or TRBD2 (6 bases each). V dropped 3 bases and J dropped 3 bases, with 15 bases sitting between them. Germline V gives CDR1 MNHNS, CDR2 SASEGT. CDR3 length: 15 residues. DNA for the CDR3: TGTGCCAGCAGTGACATGGGCAGGGGACTCTACGAGCAGTACTTC. Protein product: CASSDMGRGLYEQYF.

The chain has TRBV28 and TRBJ1-5; D not resolved. The CDR3 length is 11 residues. With 8 bases removed from V and 9 bases from J, the gap between germline ends came to 11 bases. Germline-derived CDR1 and CDR2 are MDHEN and SYDVKM. The DNA for the CDR3 is TGTGCCAGCGGCACCATCGTGCCCCAGCATTTT. It yields the protein CASGTIVPQHF.

The V and J genes are TRBV6-6 and TRBJ2-7, with 9 bases matching TRBD2. The V segment lost 10 bases and the J segment 0 bases; nucleotides outside the gene matches: 7. The CDR3 runs 14 residues. CDR1 and CDR2 (germline): MNHNY, SVGAGI (reference sequence). DNA for the CDR3: TGTGCCACCACCGGGACTAGCCGCTCCTACGAGCAGTACTTC. Amino acid sequence: CATTGTSRSYEQYF.

The V gene is TRBV6-6, the J gene TRBJ1-5, with D perhaps TRBD1 (5 bases). This CDR3 is built from 15 residues. V was trimmed by 2 bases and J by 3 bases, leaving 11 bases between them. Looked up from germline, CDR1 is MNHNY and CDR2 is SVGAGI (reference sequence). In nucleotides, the CDR3 is TGTGCCAGCAGTTACCAAGTGGACACCAATCAGCCCCAGCATTTT. Translating it yields CASSYQVDTNQPQHF.

V is TRBV7-2 and J is TRBJ2-1; D may correspond to TRBD1 or TRBD2 (6 bases each). Germline V gene lookup returns CDR1 SGHTA and CDR2 FQGNSA. V was cut by 2 bases and J by 6 bases, with 11 bases left in between. The CDR3 length is 14 residues. CDR3 sequence (DNA): TGTGCCAGCAGCTTATCGGGGGCTATCAATGAGCAGTTCTTC. Encoded protein: CASSLSGAINEQFF.

Concerning this clone: Different DNA sequences within this sample yield the same CDR3. The rearrangement links TRBV7-9 to TRBJ2-3; D remains ambiguous. The germline gives CDR1 SEHNR, CDR2 FQNEAQ (reference sequence). The CDR3 has 12 amino acids. V was clipped by 1 base and J by 6 bases, with 5 bases between them. The CDR3 loop reads CASSLVADTQYF. The CDR3 nucleotides read TGTGCCAGCAGCTTAGTGGCTGATACGCAGTATTTT.

A single count supports this clone. The chain employs TRBV10-3 and TRBJ2-2; D gene unclear. Germline V gene sequence: CDR1 ENHRY, CDR2 SYGVKD. This CDR3 is built from 14 residues. Trimming removed 2 bases at V and 5 bases at J, with 9 bases between. The DNA for the CDR3 is TGTGCCATCAGTGAGAAAGGAGAGACCGGGGAGCTGTTTTTT. This gives the protein CAISEKGETGELFF.

This sequence joins TRBV5-1 and TRBJ2-3, with TRBD2 identical over 13 bases. V shed 2 bases, J shed 6 bases, and the junction held 6 bases outside the gene matches. Looked up from germline, CDR1 is SGHRS and CDR2 is YFSETQ. The CDR3 consists of 16 residues. As DNA, the CDR3 is TGCGCCAGCAGCTTTGGACTAGCGGGAGTCCTGGATACGCAGTATTTT. Protein: CASSFGLAGVLDTQYF.

The chain is built from TRBV11-2 and TRBJ2-7; 7 bases line up with TRBD1. This CDR3 contains 18 residues. CDR1 SGHAT and CDR2 FQNNGV come from the germline V gene. With 4 bases clipped from V and 2 bases from J, the junction kept 17 bases outside the gene matches. The CDR3 DNA reads as TGTGCCAGCAGCTCCGTCCCCCGACAGGGTAATATTGCCTACGAGCAGTACTTC. This encodes CASSSVPRQGNIAYEQYF.

The chain employs TRBV5-6 and TRBJ1-2; D is perhaps TRBD1 (5 bases). Trimming removed 4 bases at V and 5 bases at J, with 18 bases between. This CDR3 is built from 15 residues. Germline V gene data show CDR1 as SGHDT and CDR2 as YYEEEE. The CDR3 nucleotides are TGTGCCAGCAGCCTTGACAGCGTTTTAGTTTATGGCTACACCTTC. It codes for CASSLDSVLVYGYTF.

Note on this clone: Other DNA variants within this sample encode the same CDR3. The chain joins TRBV3-1 (or the pseudogene TRBV3-2) to TRBJ2-3; the D gene is possibly TRBD2 (6 bases). The germline CDR1 and CDR2 sequences are LGHDT and YNNKEL (reference sequence). CDR3 length equals 15 residues. V was pared by 2 bases and J by 1 base, with 10 bases between. Here the CDR3 reads CASSQLGGGTDTQYF. DNA of the CDR3: TGTGCCAGCAGCCAACTTGGAGGGGGCACAGATACGCAGTATTTT.

This clone was seen only once. The chain employs TRBV27 and TRBJ1-5; perhaps TRBD1 as D (6 bases). The CDR3 consists of 15 residues. V was shortened by 3 bases and J by 2 bases, with 11 bases between the two germline ends. Germline V CDR1 and CDR2: MNHEY, SMNVEV (reference sequence). Written as DNA, the CDR3 is TGTGCCAGCAGTTTGACAGGAGGAGGCAATCAGCCCCAGCATTTT. This gives the protein CASSLTGGGNQPQHF.

The V and J genes are TRBV12-3 or TRBV12-4 and TRBJ2-7; D possibly corresponds to TRBD2 (6 bases). V was cut by 7 bases and J by 7 bases, with 14 bases left in between. The CDR3 extends over 12 amino acids. CDR3 protein: CASTEAGREQYF. As DNA, the CDR3 is TGTGCCAGCACTGAAGCGGGTCGGGAGCAGTACTTC.

The chain is built from TRBV11-3 and TRBJ2-2, with TRBD2 identical over 8 bases. Germline CDR1 SGHNT, CDR2 YENEEA. There are 16 residues in the CDR3. Trimming took 5 bases from V and 4 from J; bases not matched to a gene: 9. Written as DNA, the CDR3 is TGTGCCAGCAGCCCCGGGTCTCGGGGGGGCACCGGGGAGCTGTTTTTT. Protein: CASSPGSRGGTGELFF.

The V call is TRBV7-2, the J call TRBJ2-2; 8 bases match TRBD2. The CDR3 has 15 residues. V shed 5 bases and J 0 bases; nucleotides not matched to a gene: 2. CDR1 and CDR2 from the germline V gene are SGHTA and FQGNSA. CDR3 residues: CASSRSGANTGELFF. CDR3 DNA: TGTGCCAGCAGCCGTAGCGGGGCGAACACCGGGGAGCTGTTTTTT. Together with reference TRBV7-2 and TRBJ2-2, the CDR3 gives the full variable domain: GAGVSQSPSNKVTEKGKDVELRCDPISGHTALYWYRQSLGQGLEFLIYFQGNSAPDKSGLPSDRFSAERTGGSVSTLTIQRTQQEDSAVYLCASSRSGANTGELFFGEGSRLTVL.

This clone was recorded once. CDR3 sequence: CASSSAWDRLSYEQYF. CDR3 coding DNA: TGTGCCAGCAGCTCCGCCTGGGACAGACTCTCCTACGAGCAGTACTTC. The rearrangement joins TRBV7-3 to TRBJ2-7; 7 positions agree with TRBD1. Germline-derived CDR1 and CDR2 are SGHTA and FQGTGA. The CDR3 runs 16 residues. V trimming: 4 bases; J trimming: 0 bases; junction bases outside the gene matches: 9.

V usage is TRBV7-3 and J usage is TRBJ2-2, with no clear D. The CDR3 has 13 amino acids. V lost 1 base to trimming and J lost 5 bases, with 5 bases between them. Germline V gives CDR1 SGHTA, CDR2 FQGTGA. CDR3 bases: TGTGCCAGCAGCTTAAACCCTACCGGGGAGCTGTTTTTT. It codes for CASSLNPTGELFF.

The chain recombines TRBV10-3 with TRBJ2-5; 8 nucleotides agree with TRBD2. Germline assignment: CDR1 ENHRY and CDR2 SYGVKD. Trimming removed 0 bases from V and 2 bases from J; junction bases left unmatched: 2. This CDR3 is built from 15 residues. The CDR3 region is CAISESGGVQETQYF. Here the CDR3 DNA reads TGTGCCATCAGTGAGTCCGGGGGGGTACAAGAGACCCAGTACTTC.

This clone was seen once. The V and J genes are TRBV7-6 and TRBJ2-5; 7 bases match TRBD1. The germline V gene encodes CDR1 SGHVS and CDR2 FNYEAQ. The CDR3 totals 17 residues. The junction had 9 bases not matched to a gene; V was cut back by 1 base and J by 1 base. CDR3 DNA sequence: TGTGCCAGCAGCTTAGGGACAGCTCCAGGGGGCCAAGAGACCCAGTACTTC. Translated: CASSLGTAPGGQETQYF.

J is TRBJ2-1 and V is TRBV24-1; 9 bases match TRBD2. This CDR3 is built from 17 residues. With V trimmed by 0 bases and J by 0 bases, 2 bases remained unmatched. Per the germline V gene, CDR1 is KGHDR and CDR2 is SFDVKD. In DNA form, the CDR3 reads TGTGCCACCAGTGATTTGACTAGCGGGCCCTCCTACAATGAGCAGTTCTTC. The encoded protein is CATSDLTSGPSYNEQFF.

The chain has TRBV5-4 and TRBJ2-7, with TRBD1 matching 7 bases. The V gene end was trimmed by 0 bases and the J gene end by 6 bases; junction bases not matched to a gene: 12. Germline-derived CDR1 and CDR2 are SGHNT and YYREEE (reference sequence). This CDR3 has 16 residues. Here the CDR3 DNA reads TGTGCCAGCAGCTTGGAGGGGGCCTCCAGGGGAAGCGAGCAGTACTTC. Protein: CASSLEGASRGSEQYF.

The CDR3 loop is CATSDSVGAAYGYTF. The CDR3 DNA is TGTGCCACCAGTGATTCGGTAGGGGCCGCTTATGGCTACACCTTC. This rearrangement joins TRBV24-1 to TRBJ1-2; perhaps TRBD1 as D (5 bases). V was cut by 2 bases and J by 5 bases, with 14 bases left in between. There are 15 residues in the CDR3. Germline-derived CDR1 and CDR2 are KGHDR and SFDVKD.

The genes are TRBV3-1 (or the pseudogene TRBV3-2) and TRBJ1-1; D call uncertain. Germline lookup yields CDR1 LGHDT and CDR2 YNNKEL (reference sequence). Trimming shortened V by 1 base and J by 10 bases, and 13 bases separated the two germline ends. This CDR3 comprises 13 residues. CDR3 residues: CASSQVRTKGAFF. In DNA form, the CDR3 reads TGTGCCAGCAGCCAAGTCCGGACCAAAGGAGCTTTCTTT.

The rearrangement uses TRBV19 and TRBJ2-1, with D possibly TRBD2 on 5 matching bases. The V end lost 6 bases, the J end lost 0 bases, and 12 bases lay between the germline ends. This CDR3 spans 15 amino acids. Germline-derived CDR1 and CDR2 are LNHDA and SQIVND (reference sequence). The CDR3 reads CASSTRGVSYNEQFF. CDR3 coding DNA: TGTGCCAGTAGCACCCGGGGAGTCTCCTACAATGAGCAGTTCTTC. Looking up the rest from reference TRBV19 and TRBJ2-1 gives the full variable domain: DGGITQSPKYLFRKEGQNVTLSCEQNLNHDAMYWYRQDPGQGLRLIYYSQIVNDFQKGDIAEGYSVSREKKESFPLTVTSAQKNPTAFYLCASSTRGVSYNEQFFGPGTRLTVL.

The V and J genes are TRBV6-5 and TRBJ1-1, with 7 bases identical to TRBD1. Unmatched junction bases numbered 6, after V lost 7 bases and J lost 1 base. The CDR3 extends over 14 amino acids. Per the germline V gene, CDR1 is MNHEY and CDR2 is SVGAGI. The CDR3: CASILGTANTEAFF. CDR3 nucleotide sequence: TGTGCCAGCATTTTAGGGACAGCGAACACTGAAGCTTTCTTT.

The V call is TRBV19, the J call TRBJ1-4; TRBD1 might be the D (5 bases). V lost 2 bases, J lost 8 bases, and 15 bases lay in between. There are 15 residues in the CDR3. Germline V CDR1 and CDR2: LNHDA, SQIVND (reference sequence). The CDR3 spells CASSIFRDRVEKLFF. The CDR3 DNA reads as TGTGCCAGTAGTATATTCCGGGACCGCGTCGAAAAACTGTTTTTT.